The 19 T cell receptor beta chains below all came from one sample that was sequenced in a study of blood T cell repertoires in COVID-19. Sequencing used immunoSEQ multiplex PCR; TCRdb keeps in-frame clones, though not all of them. The table shows some 320,000 clones, with roughly nine tenths occurring only once. Sequencing input: PBMCs or T cells enriched from blood (not recorded which). These receptor sequences come from a woman aged 25 to 39 who had been exposed to COVID-19.

The chain combines TRBV5-1 with TRBJ2-7; D is possibly TRBD2 (7 bases). The germline V gene has CDR1 SGHRS and CDR2 YFSETQ. Trimming took off 4 bases at V and 0 bases at J, with 17 bases between the two ends. The CDR3 spans 16 residues. The CDR3 loop reads CASSAGGGGLSYEQYF. The CDR3 bases are TGCGCCAGCAGCGCTGGAGGGGGGGGTCTCTCCTACGAGCAGTACTTC. Looking up the rest from reference TRBV5-1 and TRBJ2-7 gives the full variable domain: KAGVTQTPRYLIKTRGQQVTLSCSPISGHRSVSWYQQTPGQGLQFLFEYFSETQRNKGNFPGRFSGRQFSNSRSEMNVSTLELGDSALYLCASSAGGGGLSYEQYFGPGTRLTVT.

The V and J genes are TRBV3-1 (or the pseudogene TRBV3-2) and TRBJ2-7, with D unclear. Trimming shortened V by 6 bases and J by 0 bases, and 15 bases separated the two germline ends. The CDR3 loop spans 15 amino acids. CDR1 is LGHDT, CDR2 YNNKEL, per germline (reference sequence). CDR3 in DNA: TGTGCCAGCAGTCAAACTGGAGTCATCTCCTACGAGCAGTACTTC. Its protein product is CASSQTGVISYEQYF.

The CDR3 DNA sequence: TGCAGCGCCAGGACAGGGGAGAACTATGGCTACACCTTC. Translated, it gives CSARTGENYGYTF. The rearrangement uses TRBV29-1 and TRBJ1-2; TRBD1 agrees at 9 bases. CDR3 size: 13 residues. Per germline, CDR1 SQVTM and CDR2 ANQGSEA. V lost 7 bases and J lost 2; bases outside the gene matches: 5.

V and J are TRBV4-3 and TRBJ2-3; 9 bases line up with TRBD2. The CDR3 is 19 amino acids. J was trimmed by 8 bases and V by 0 bases; bases with no gene match: 18. In germline, CDR1 is LGHNA, CDR2 YSLEER. Here the CDR3 DNA reads TGCGCCAGCAGCCAAGATATGGCGGGGGGGGCAGTTTGGGAAGGTACGCAGTATTTT. Translated, it gives CASSQDMAGGAVWEGTQYF.

This clone was counted once. The chain couples TRBV6-5 to TRBJ2-7; the D gene is possibly TRBD2 (6 bases). The CDR3 is 13 residues long. Trimming cost V 6 bases and J 2 bases, with 11 bases left between them. Germline lookup yields CDR1 MNHEY and CDR2 SVGAGI. The CDR3 bases are TGTGCCAGCAGGGGGGGATCGACCTACGAGCAGTACTTC. Encoded protein: CASRGGSTYEQYF.

The chain carries TRBV4-1 and TRBJ1-2, with D uncertain. Germline V lookup: CDR1 MGHRA, CDR2 YSYEKL. The V gene lost 2 bases and the J gene lost 4 bases, with 8 bases spanning the gap. This CDR3 spans 13 amino acids. The DNA of the CDR3 is TGCGCCAGCAGCCAACGGGTAGGCTATGGCTACACCTTC. Its protein is CASSQRVGYGYTF.

The chain is built from TRBV4-1 and TRBJ2-5, with D perhaps TRBD2 (6 bases). CDR3 length: 14 amino acids. The V end lost 2 bases, the J end lost 5 bases, and 12 bases lay between the germline ends. Germline loops: CDR1 MGHRA, CDR2 YSYEKL. Here the CDR3 reads CASSQPRGMETQYF. CDR3 DNA sequence: TGCGCCAGCAGCCAACCGCGGGGCATGGAGACCCAGTACTTC.

The chain employs TRBV9 and TRBJ2-5; TRBD2 aligns across 9 bases. Unmatched junction bases numbered 6, after V lost 0 bases and J lost 6 bases. Germline values: CDR1 SGDLS, CDR2 YYNGEE. The CDR3 contains 15 residues. Here the CDR3 reads CASSVEASGDKTQYF. CDR3 bases: TGTGCCAGCAGCGTAGAGGCTAGCGGGGATAAGACCCAGTACTTC.

A single count supports this clone. The genes are TRBV4-1 and TRBJ1-1; 7 bases are a match to TRBD1. The junction had 12 bases not matched to a gene; V was cut back by 1 base and J by 4 bases. Germline CDR1 MGHRA, CDR2 YSYEKL. CDR3 length: 17 residues. CDR3 DNA: TGCGCCAGCAGCCAAGCGACAGGGAAGGTTTTAGGCACTGAAGCTTTCTTT. It encodes CASSQATGKVLGTEAFF.

This clone has a single count. This chain links TRBV25-1 with TRBJ2-7, with 7 positions matching TRBD1. Germline CDR1 and CDR2: MGHDK and SYGVNS. The CDR3 is 14 residues long. Trimming at V came to 8 bases and at J to 0 bases, leaving 7 bases not matched to a gene. The CDR3 sequence: CASGRQGFSYEQYF. The CDR3 region has the DNA TGTGCCAGCGGCCGACAGGGCTTCTCCTACGAGCAGTACTTC.

The chain links TRBV5-8 to TRBJ2-1; D remains unclear. This CDR3 is 11 amino acids long. Trimming shortened V by 2 bases and J by 7 bases, and 4 bases separated the two germline ends. Germline-derived CDR1 and CDR2 are SGHTS and YDEGEE. The CDR3 loop reads CASSFVNEQFF. The CDR3 nucleotides read TGTGCCAGCAGCTTTGTAAATGAGCAGTTCTTC.

V and J are TRBV7-2 and TRBJ2-3; TRBD2 matches at 8 bases. V dropped 4 bases and J dropped 6; count of bases not matched to a gene: 6. CDR1 is SGHTA, CDR2 FQGNSA, per germline. The length of the CDR3 is 14 residues. CDR3 DNA: TGTGCCAGCAGCTCCGGGACTAGAACCGATACGCAGTATTTT. Protein sequence: CASSSGTRTDTQYF.

This chain joins TRBV7-9 and TRBJ2-5; D unclear. The germline V gene encodes CDR1 SEHNR and CDR2 FQNEAQ (reference sequence). V was cut by 5 bases and J by 5 bases, with 9 bases left in between. CDR3 length: 12 amino acids. The CDR3 nucleotides are TGTGCCAGCAGCCATGGGCGTGAGACCCAGTACTTC. This translates into CASSHGRETQYF.

J is TRBJ1-3 and V is TRBV12-5; D is ambiguous. Trimming pared 0 bases from V and 2 bases from J, leaving 8 bases between. The CDR3 covers 15 residues. Per germline, CDR1 LGHNT and CDR2 FRNRAP. CDR3 DNA sequence: TGTGCTAGTGGTTTGGTAGAGGTGGCTGGAAACACCATATATTTT. Protein sequence: CASGLVEVAGNTIYF.

The chain carries TRBV7-2 and TRBJ2-3; 9 bases agree with TRBD2. V was pared by 0 bases and J by 0 bases, with 10 bases of the junction left unmatched. The CDR3 covers 19 residues. Per the germline V gene, CDR1 is SGHTA and CDR2 is FQGNSA. CDR3 sequence: CASSLAIAGAHYSTDTQYF. DNA for the CDR3: TGTGCCAGCAGCTTAGCTATAGCGGGGGCTCATTATAGCACAGATACGCAGTATTTT.

The chain uses TRBV5-1 and TRBJ2-7; possible D gene TRBD1, 6 bases. Germline values: CDR1 SGHRS, CDR2 YFSETQ. There are 11 residues in the CDR3. The V end lost 6 bases, the J end lost 7 bases, and 11 bases lay between the germline ends. Here the CDR3 DNA reads TGCGCCAGCAACAAACAGGGAGAGCAGTACTTC. Amino acids: CASNKQGEQYF.

V is TRBV7-2 and J is TRBJ2-7, with 12 bases fitting TRBD2. The CDR3 covers 15 residues. J lost 3 bases, V lost 5 bases, and 5 bases had no gene match. The germline V gene has CDR1 SGHTA and CDR2 FQGNSA. The CDR3 sequence is CASSAGLAGFYEQYF. DNA of the CDR3: TGTGCCAGCAGCGCAGGACTAGCGGGGTTCTACGAGCAGTACTTC.

The chain recombines TRBV5-4 with TRBJ2-5, with TRBD2 identical over 12 bases. Germline V gene data show CDR1 as SGHNT and CDR2 as YYREEE (reference sequence). The J segment lost 4 bases and the V segment lost 4 bases, leaving 8 bases of the junction unmatched. CDR3 length equals 16 residues. In nucleotides, the CDR3 is TGTGCCAGCAGCGAAGGACTAGCGGGACCTATAGAGACCCAGTACTTC. Its protein is CASSEGLAGPIETQYF.

The chain joins TRBV7-6 to TRBJ2-3, with D tentatively TRBD1 (6 bases). Trimming cost V 6 bases and J 6 bases, with 16 bases left between them. Germline V CDR1 and CDR2: SGHVS, FNYEAQ. There are 14 residues in the CDR3. For the CDR3, the DNA is TGTGCCAGCAGTCACGGGGCAGGGGTCGATACGCAGTATTTT. Amino acid sequence: CASSHGAGVDTQYF. Using reference TRBV7-6 and TRBJ2-3 for the parts outside the CDR3, the full variable domain is GAGVSQSPRYKVTKRGQDVALRCDPISGHVSLYWYRQALGQGPEFLTYFNYEAQQDKSGLPNDRFSAERPEGSISTLTIQRTEQRDSAMYRCASSHGAGVDTQYFGPGTRLTVL.